The clone carrying this TCR beta chain was picked up many times. The data are from a study of CD4 and CD8 cells across lung adenocarcinoma regions. TCRdb re-called the PCR reads with MiXCR, one entry per CDR3 protein. This table holds some 9,600 distinct CDR3 sequences, roughly half found once. Germline V gives CDR1 LGHNA, CDR2 YSLEER. CDR3 size: 16 residues. The chain couples TRBV4-3 to TRBJ2-5, with TRBD1 matching over 9 bases. The end of the DNA fits TRBJ2-7 better, so the J call may be wrong. The TCR sequence derives from a male donor with lung adenocarcinoma. The CD4 and CD8 labels of this study may be unreliable. The sample consisted of CD4+ T cells from the margin of a lung tumor. The CDR3 loop reads CASSQEEGQGPYEQYF. DNA for the CDR3: TGCGCCAGCAGCCAAGAAGAAGGACAGGGGCCCTACGAGCAGTACTTC.